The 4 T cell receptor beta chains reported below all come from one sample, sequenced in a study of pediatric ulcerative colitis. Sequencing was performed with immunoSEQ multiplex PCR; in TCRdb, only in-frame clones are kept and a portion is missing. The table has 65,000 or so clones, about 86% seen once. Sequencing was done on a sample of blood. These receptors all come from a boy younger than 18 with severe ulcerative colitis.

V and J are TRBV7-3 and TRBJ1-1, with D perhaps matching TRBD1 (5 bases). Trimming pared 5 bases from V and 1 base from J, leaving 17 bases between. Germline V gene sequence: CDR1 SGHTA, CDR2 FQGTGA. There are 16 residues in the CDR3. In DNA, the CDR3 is TGTGCCAGCAGCCCCAGCAGGATGAGGGGGAACACTGAAGCTTTCTTT. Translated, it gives CASSPSRMRGNTEAFF.

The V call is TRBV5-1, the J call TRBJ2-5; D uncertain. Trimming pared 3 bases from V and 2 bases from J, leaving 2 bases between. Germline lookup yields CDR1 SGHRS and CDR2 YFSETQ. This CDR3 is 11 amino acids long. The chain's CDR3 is CASSYQETQYF. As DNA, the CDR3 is TGCGCCAGCAGCTATCAAGAGACCCAGTACTTC.

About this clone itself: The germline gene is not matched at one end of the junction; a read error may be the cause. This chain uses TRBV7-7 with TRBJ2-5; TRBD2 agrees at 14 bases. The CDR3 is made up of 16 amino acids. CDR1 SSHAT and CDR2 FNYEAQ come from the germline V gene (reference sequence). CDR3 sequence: CASSPGLAGGQETQYF. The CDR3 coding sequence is TGTGCTAGCAGCCCCGGACTAGCGGGAGGTCAAGAGACCCAGTACTTC.

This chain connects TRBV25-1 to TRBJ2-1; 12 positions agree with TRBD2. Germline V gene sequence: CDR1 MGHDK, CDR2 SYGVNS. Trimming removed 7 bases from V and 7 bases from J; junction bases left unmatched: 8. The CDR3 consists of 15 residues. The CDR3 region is CASTLAGGRGNEQFF. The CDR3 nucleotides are TGTGCCAGCACCCTAGCGGGAGGGAGGGGGAATGAGCAGTTCTTC.